This T cell receptor beta chain was captured by sequencing in a study of T cell responses to AZD1222 COVID-19 vaccine. Study results and limitations: Spike-specific TCR breadth and depth grew following two AZD1222 doses. Donors, mostly white British, included more females; clonal diversity was possibly underestimated. Dominant at 160-218 and 743-854, vaccine-associated CD4 TCRs also spanned spike. A reported finding is that nearly half of spike-specific TCRs target unmutated variant regions.

This CDR3 comprises 18 residues. With V trimmed by 1 base and J by 0 bases, 11 bases remained unmatched. Per the germline V gene, CDR1 is LNHDA and CDR2 is SQIVND (reference sequence). Here immunoSEQ multiplex PCR was the method, and the copy in TCRdb shows in-frame clones only, minus some. Here the sample spans some 25,000 clones, more than 85% being singletons. This clone was detected a few times. The antigen is not known. The source was peripheral blood, collected 28 days after the second AZD1222 dose. This receptor was taken from an adult who received the AZD1222 COVID-19 vaccine. This chain joins TRBV19 and TRBJ2-7; 8 bases line up with TRBD2. The CDR3 coding sequence is TGTGCCAGTAGTATAGCCCCGCTAACTAGCGGATCCTCCTACGAGCAGTACTTC. This codes for CASSIAPLTSGSSYEQYF.